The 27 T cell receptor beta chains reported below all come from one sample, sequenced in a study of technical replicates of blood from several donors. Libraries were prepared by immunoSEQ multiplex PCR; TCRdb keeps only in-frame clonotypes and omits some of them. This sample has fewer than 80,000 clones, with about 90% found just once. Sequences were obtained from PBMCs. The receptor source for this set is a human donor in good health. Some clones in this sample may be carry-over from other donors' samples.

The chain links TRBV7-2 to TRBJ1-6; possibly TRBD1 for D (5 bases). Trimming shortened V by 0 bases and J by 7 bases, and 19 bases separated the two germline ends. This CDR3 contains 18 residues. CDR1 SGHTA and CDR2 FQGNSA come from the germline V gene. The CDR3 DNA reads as TGTGCCAGCAGCTTAGCAGGGGTTATGGGCTTCGAGAATTCACCCCTCCACTTT. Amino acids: CASSLAGVMGFENSPLHF.

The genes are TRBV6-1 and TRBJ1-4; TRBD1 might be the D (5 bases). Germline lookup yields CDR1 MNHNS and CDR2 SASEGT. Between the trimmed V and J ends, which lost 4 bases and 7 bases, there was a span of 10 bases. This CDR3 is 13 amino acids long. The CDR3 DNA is TGTGCCAGCAGTGTCCGCAGGGTTGAAAAACTGTTTTTT. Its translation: CASSVRRVEKLFF.

CDR3: CASRGTGLLHF. DNA for the CDR3: TGTGCCAGCAGGGGGACAGGTCTCCTCCACTTT. The J gene is TRBJ1-6, the V gene TRBV6-5; 8 bases map to TRBD1. The germline V gene has CDR1 MNHEY and CDR2 SVGAGI. The length of the CDR3 is 11 residues. J was trimmed by 15 bases and V by 6 bases; bases with no gene match: 4.

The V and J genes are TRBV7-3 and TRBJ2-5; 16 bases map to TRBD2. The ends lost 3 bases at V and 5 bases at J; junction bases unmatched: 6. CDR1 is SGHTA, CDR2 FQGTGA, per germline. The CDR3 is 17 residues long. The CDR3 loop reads CASSLGLAGGPGETQYF. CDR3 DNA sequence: TGTGCCAGCAGCTTGGGACTAGCGGGGGGGCCAGGGGAGACCCAGTACTTC.

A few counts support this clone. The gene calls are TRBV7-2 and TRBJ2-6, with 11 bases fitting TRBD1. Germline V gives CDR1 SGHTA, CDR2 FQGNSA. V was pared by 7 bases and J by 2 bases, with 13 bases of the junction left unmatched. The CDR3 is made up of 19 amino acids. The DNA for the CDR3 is TGTGCCAGCACCGCTCTATTTGGACAGGGGGCAACTGGGGCCAACGTCCTGACTTTC. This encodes CASTALFGQGATGANVLTF.

CDR3 in amino acids: CASSEVGTISETQYF. The CDR3 DNA follows: TGTGCCAGCAGTGAAGTCGGGACTATCTCGGAGACCCAGTACTTC. The chain employs TRBV2 and TRBJ2-5, with TRBD2 matching over 7 bases. This CDR3 region has 15 residues. From germline, CDR1 is SNHLY and CDR2 FYNNEI. The ends lost 1 base at V and 5 bases at J; junction bases unmatched: 7.

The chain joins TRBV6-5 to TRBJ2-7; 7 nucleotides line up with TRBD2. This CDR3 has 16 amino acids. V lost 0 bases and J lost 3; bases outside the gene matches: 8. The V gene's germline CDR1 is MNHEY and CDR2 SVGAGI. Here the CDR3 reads CASSYSIRASGYEQYF. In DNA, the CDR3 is TGTGCCAGCAGTTACTCGATTCGGGCTAGCGGCTACGAGCAGTACTTC.

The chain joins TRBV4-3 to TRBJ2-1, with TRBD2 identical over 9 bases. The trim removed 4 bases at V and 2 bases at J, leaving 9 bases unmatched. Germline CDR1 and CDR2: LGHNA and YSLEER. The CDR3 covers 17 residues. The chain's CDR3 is CASSPRTSGGPYNEQFF. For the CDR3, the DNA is TGCGCCAGCAGCCCCCGGACCAGCGGGGGGCCCTACAATGAGCAGTTCTTC.

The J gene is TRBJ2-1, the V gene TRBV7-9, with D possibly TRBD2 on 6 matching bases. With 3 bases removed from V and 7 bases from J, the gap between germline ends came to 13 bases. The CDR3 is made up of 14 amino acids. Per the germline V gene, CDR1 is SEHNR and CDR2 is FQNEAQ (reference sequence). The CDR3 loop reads CASSFEAGPNEQFF. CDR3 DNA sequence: TGTGCCAGCAGCTTTGAGGCGGGGCCTAATGAGCAGTTCTTC.

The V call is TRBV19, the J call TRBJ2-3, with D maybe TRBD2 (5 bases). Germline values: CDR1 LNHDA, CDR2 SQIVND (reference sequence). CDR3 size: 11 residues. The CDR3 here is CAGDFPDTQYF. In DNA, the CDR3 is TGTGCGGGAGACTTCCCAGATACGCAGTATTTT.

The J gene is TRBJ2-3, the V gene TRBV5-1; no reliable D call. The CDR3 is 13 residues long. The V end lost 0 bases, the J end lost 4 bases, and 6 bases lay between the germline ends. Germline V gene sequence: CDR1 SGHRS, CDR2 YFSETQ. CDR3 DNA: TGCGCCAGCAGCTTGGCGGTATCAGATACGCAGTATTTT. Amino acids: CASSLAVSDTQYF.

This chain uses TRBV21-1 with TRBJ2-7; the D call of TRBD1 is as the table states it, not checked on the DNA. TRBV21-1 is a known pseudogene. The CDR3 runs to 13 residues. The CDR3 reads CASSANRGRVQYF. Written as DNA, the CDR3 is TGTGCCAGCAGCGCCAACAGGGGGCGCGTACAGTACTTC.

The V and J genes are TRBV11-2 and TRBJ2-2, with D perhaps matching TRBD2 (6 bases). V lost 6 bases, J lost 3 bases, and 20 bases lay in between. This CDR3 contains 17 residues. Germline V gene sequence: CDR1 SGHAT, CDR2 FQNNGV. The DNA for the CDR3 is TGTGCCAGCAGTTCCACGACGACCGGGACTTACACCGGGGAGCTGTTTTTT. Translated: CASSSTTTGTYTGELFF.

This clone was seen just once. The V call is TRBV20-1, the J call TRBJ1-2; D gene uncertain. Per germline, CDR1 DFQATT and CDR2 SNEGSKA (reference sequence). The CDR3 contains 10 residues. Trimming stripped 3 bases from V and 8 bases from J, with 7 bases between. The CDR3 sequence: CSAREGGYTF. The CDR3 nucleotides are TGCAGTGCTAGGGAGGGAGGCTACACCTTC.

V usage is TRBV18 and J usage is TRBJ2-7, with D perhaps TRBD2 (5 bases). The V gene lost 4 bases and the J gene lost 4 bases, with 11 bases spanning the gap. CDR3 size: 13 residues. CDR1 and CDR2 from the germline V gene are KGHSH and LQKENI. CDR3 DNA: TGTGCCAGCTCACTCCTCCGGGGATACGAGCAGTACTTC. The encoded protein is CASSLLRGYEQYF.

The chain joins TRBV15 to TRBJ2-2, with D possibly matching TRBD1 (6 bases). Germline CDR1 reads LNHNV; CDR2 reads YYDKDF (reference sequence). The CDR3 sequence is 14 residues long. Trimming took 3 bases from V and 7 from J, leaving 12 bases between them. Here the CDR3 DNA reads TGTGCCACCAGCAGCCTCAGGACAGTCGGGGAGCTGTTTTTT. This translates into CATSSLRTVGELFF.

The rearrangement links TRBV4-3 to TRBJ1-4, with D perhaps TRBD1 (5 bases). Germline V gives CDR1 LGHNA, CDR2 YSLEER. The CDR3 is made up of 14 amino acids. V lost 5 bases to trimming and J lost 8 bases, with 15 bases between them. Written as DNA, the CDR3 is TGCGCCAGCAGCTCCGGGGGGGTCGGCGAAAAACTGTTTTTT. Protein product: CASSSGGVGEKLFF.

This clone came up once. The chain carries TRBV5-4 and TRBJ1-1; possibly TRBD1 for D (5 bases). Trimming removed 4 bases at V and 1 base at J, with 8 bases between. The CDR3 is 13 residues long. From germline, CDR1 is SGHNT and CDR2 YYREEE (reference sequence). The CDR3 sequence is CASSLRANTEAFF. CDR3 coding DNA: TGTGCCAGCAGCCTCAGGGCGAACACTGAAGCTTTCTTT.

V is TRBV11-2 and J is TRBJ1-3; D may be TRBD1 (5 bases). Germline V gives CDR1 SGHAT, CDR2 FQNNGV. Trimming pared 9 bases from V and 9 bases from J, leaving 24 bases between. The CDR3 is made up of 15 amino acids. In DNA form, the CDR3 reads TGTGCCAGTAGAACGCAGCGGGGCGACCATTTCACCATATATTTT. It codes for CASRTQRGDHFTIYF.

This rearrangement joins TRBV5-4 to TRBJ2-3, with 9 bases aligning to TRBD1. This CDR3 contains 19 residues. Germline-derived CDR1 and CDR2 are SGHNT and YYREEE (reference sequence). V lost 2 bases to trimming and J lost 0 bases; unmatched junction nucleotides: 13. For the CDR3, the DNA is TGTGCCAGCAGCTTTCCGGGACAGGGTATGAGGAGAAGCACAGATACGCAGTATTTT. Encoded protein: CASSFPGQGMRRSTDTQYF.

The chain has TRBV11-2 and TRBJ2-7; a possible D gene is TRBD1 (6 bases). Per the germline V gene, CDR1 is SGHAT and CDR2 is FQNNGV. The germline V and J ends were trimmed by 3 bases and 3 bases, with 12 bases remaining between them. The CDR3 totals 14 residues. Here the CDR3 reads CASSFLQGLYEQYF. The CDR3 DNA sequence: TGTGCCAGCAGCTTCTTACAGGGTCTCTACGAGCAGTACTTC.

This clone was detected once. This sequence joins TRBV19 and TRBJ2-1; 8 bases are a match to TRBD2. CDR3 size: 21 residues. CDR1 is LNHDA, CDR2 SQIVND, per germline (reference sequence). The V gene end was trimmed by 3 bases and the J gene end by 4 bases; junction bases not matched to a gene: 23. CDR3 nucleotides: TGTGCCAGTAGTATCTTGGGGGGGCCCAACCGGGAACTAGCGGATTACAATGAGCAGTTCTTC. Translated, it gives CASSILGGPNRELADYNEQFF.

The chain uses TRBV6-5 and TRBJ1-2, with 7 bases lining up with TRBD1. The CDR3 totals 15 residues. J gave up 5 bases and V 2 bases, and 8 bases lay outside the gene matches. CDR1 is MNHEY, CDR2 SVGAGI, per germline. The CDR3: CASSYKGAAGYGYTF. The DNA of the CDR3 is TGTGCCAGCAGTTACAAGGGGGCGGCGGGATATGGCTACACCTTC.

CDR3 loop: CASSTVGGGTEAFF. The CDR3 DNA reads TGTGCCAGCAGTACCGTAGGGGGGGGAACTGAAGCTTTCTTT. The chain employs TRBV2 and TRBJ1-1; a possible D gene is TRBD1 (6 bases). Trimming left V 5 bases short and J 5 bases short, with 15 bases between. Germline V gene data show CDR1 as SNHLY and CDR2 as FYNNEI. The CDR3 runs 14 residues.

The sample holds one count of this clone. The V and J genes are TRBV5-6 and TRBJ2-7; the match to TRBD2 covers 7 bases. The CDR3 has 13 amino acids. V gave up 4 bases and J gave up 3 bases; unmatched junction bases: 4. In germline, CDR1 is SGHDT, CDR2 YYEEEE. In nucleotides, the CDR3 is TGTGCCAGCAGCCGCGGGAGAATCTACGAGCAGTACTTC. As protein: CASSRGRIYEQYF.

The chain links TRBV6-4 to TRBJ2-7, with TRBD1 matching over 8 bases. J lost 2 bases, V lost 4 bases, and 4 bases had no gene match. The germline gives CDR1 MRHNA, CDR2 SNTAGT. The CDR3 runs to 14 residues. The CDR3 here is CASSGDRPAYEQYF. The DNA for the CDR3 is TGTGCCAGCAGTGGGGACAGGCCTGCCTACGAGCAGTACTTC.

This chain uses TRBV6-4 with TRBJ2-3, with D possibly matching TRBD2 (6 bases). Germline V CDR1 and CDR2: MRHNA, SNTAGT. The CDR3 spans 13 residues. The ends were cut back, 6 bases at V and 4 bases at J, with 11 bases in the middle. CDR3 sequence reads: CASSPLASDTQYF. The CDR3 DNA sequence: TGTGCCAGCAGCCCGCTAGCGTCAGATACGCAGTATTTT.